These T cell receptor beta chains were read from a single sample in a study of OX40 agonist ivuxolimab in advanced cancers. The assay was immunoSEQ multiplex PCR, and TCRdb's table has in-frame clones only and misses some. The table has over 60,000 clones, roughly 88% seen once; the top ten hold about 2.4%. The source was CD4+ or CD8+ T cells sorted from blood, collected in a trial of the OX40 agonist ivuxolimab. The receptors derive from an adult with an advanced solid tumor such as melanoma, head and neck, liver or kidney cancer. Each CDR3 is given with its conserved first and last residue. The D gene is left open where the match is weak. Only some rows state a clone size, as once, few, many or a class for expanded clones.

j_call clone_size d_call v_call cdr3_nt cdr3_aa
TRBJ1-5 . . TRBV5-3 TGTGCCAGAAGCTCCGGGGGGGAGGGGACACGGCCTTATAGCAATCAGCCCCAGCATTTT CARSSGGEGTRPYSNQPQHF
TRBJ2-5 . TRBD1 TRBV6-5 TGTGCCAGCAGGCCAGGGGGCGTGGGAGAGACCCAGTACTTC CASRPGGVGETQYF
TRBJ1-3 . . TRBV28 TGTGCCAGCAGTCCTCCAGGAGGGTTCTTTGGAAACACCATATATTTT CASSPPGGFFGNTIYF
TRBJ2-2 . . TRBV5-1 TGCGCCAGCATCGGGACGGCGAACACCGGGGAGCTGTTTTTT CASIGTANTGELFF
TRBJ2-7 . TRBD1 TRBV6-5 TGTGCCAGCACGGGACAGGGGAAGTACGAGCAGTACTTC CASTGQGKYEQYF
TRBJ2-2 . . TRBV6-1 TGTGCCAGCAGCCCACTGACAAGTAGCACTGGGGAGCTGTTTTTT CASSPLTSSTGELFF
TRBJ1-1 . TRBD1 TRBV27 TGTGCCAGCAGTTTACGGCAGGGGGCGCGACGGGACACTGAAGCTTTCTTT CASSLRQGARRDTEAFF
TRBJ1-2 . . TRBV6-5 TGTGCCAGCAGTAGAGCCGGGTCCCCCCCATACGGCTACACCTTC CASSRAGSPPYGYTF
TRBJ2-5 . TRBD1 TRBV5-4 TGTGCCAGCAGCCCCCCCGGCAGGGGGCTGGAGGAGCAGTACTTC CASSPPGRGLEEQYF
TRBJ2-1 . . TRBV28 TGTGCCAGCAGTTCCCCCGGGACGCAGATAGGGCAGTTCTTC CASSSPGTQIGQFF
TRBJ2-7 . . TRBV18 TGTGCCAGCTCACCTGGGACGGGGGTCGAGCAGTACTTC CASSPGTGVEQYF
TRBJ2-5 . . TRBV5-5 TGTGCCAGCAGCTTATCCGGGGCGGAGGAGACCCAGTACTTC CASSLSGAEETQYF
TRBJ2-3 . TRBD2 TRBV9 TGTGCCAGCAGCAAGGGGACTAGCGGGGGGGCAGATACGCAGTATTTT CASSKGTSGGADTQYF
TRBJ1-5 . . TRBV15 TGTGCCACCAGCAGAGATACAAGCTTTTTGGAGCCCCAGCATTTT CATSRDTSFLEPQHF
TRBJ1-4 . . TRBV19 TGTGCCAGTAGCCAAAGTCCGGGGGCTTCTAATGAAAAACTGTTTTTT CASSQSPGASNEKLFF
TRBJ1-5 . TRBD1 TRBV19 TGTGCCAGTAGTATCCTACAGGGGGCGCTCGGAGGGCAGCCCCAGCATTTT CASSILQGALGGQPQHF
TRBJ1-1 . TRBD1 TRBV5-1 TGCGCCAGCAGCTTGTTCCTCCGGGACAGGGGCATGAACACTGAAGCTTTCTTT CASSLFLRDRGMNTEAFF
TRBJ1-5 . TRBD1 TRBV23-1 TGCGCCAGCAGTCAATGGGGTGCGGACGGACAGGGAAATTATAGCAATCAGCCCCAGCATTTT CASSQWGADGQGNYSNQPQHF
TRBJ1-3 few TRBD1 TRBV6-5 TGTGCCAGCGTAGACAGGGGTGGAAACACCATATATTTT CASVDRGGNTIYF
TRBJ2-3 . . TRBV4-1 TGCGCCAGCAGCCCGTGGTCAGGGAGAACAGATACGCAGTATTTT CASSPWSGRTDTQYF
TRBJ1-5 . . TRBV7-2 TGTGCCAGCAGCCCGCAATCGGGGTTAGGCAATCAGCCCCAGCATTTT CASSPQSGLGNQPQHF
TRBJ2-7 . . TRBV6-6 TGTGCCAGCAGTTACCCCAGGGGCGGCTCCTACGAGCAGTACTTC CASSYPRGGSYEQYF
TRBJ2-5 . TRBD1 TRBV5-1 TGCGCCAGCATCCCGACAGGGGGCGCTATAGAGACCCAGTACTTC CASIPTGGAIETQYF
TRBJ1-5 . . TRBV7-6 TGTGCCAGCAGCCTCCGACCCCAGCATTTT CASSLRPQHF
TRBJ1-6 few TRBD1 TRBV5-1 TGCGCCAGCAGAGAAGGACAGGGGGATAATTCACCCCTCCACTTT CASREGQGDNSPLHF
TRBJ2-2 . TRBD1 TRBV6-1 TGTGCCAGCAGTCGGGACAGGGCTATTGGCGGGGAGCTGTTTTTT CASSRDRAIGGELFF
TRBJ2-5 . . TRBV10-3 TGTGCCATCAGTGGGTCAGGCCTGCAAGAGACCCAGTACTTC CAISGSGLQETQYF
TRBJ2-5 . . TRBV20-1 TGCAGTCCGTTAAGGGAGACCCAGTACTTC CSPLRETQYF
TRBJ2-7 . TRBD1 TRBV6-5 TGTGCCAGCAGTTACGGGGCAGGGGGTAGGTCCGAGCAGTACTTC CASSYGAGGRSEQYF
TRBJ1-5 . . TRBV6-4 TGTGCCAGCAGTGGAGAACAGGGTCAGCCCCAGCATTTT CASSGEQGQPQHF
TRBJ1-4 . TRBD1 TRBV18 TGTGCCAGCTCACCGGGACAGGGGGAAAAACTGTTTTTT CASSPGQGEKLFF
TRBJ1-1 few . TRBV11-2 TGTGCCAGCAGCTTATTGGGGGTAGGTCCTGAAGCTTTCTTT CASSLLGVGPEAFF